These T cell receptor beta chains were read from a single sample in a study of CD8 T cells in Susac syndrome. One entry per CDR3 protein results from TCRdb running MiXCR on the immunoSEQ multiplex PCR reads. In the table there are about 140,000 distinct CDR3 sequences, roughly 95% of which are singletons. Sequenced input: CD4+ T cells from PBMCs. These receptors came from a human donor with multiple sclerosis. Both conserved end residues are part of each CDR3. Fields, in order: CDR3 DNA, CDR3 protein, D gene, V gene, J gene. D genes are given only for firm matches.

cdr3_nt: TGTGCCAGCAGAGCCCCACAGATGAACACTGAAGCTTTCTTT
cdr3_aa: CASRAPQMNTEAFF
d_call: .
v_call: TRBV6-6
j_call: TRBJ1-1

cdr3_nt: TGCAGCGTTGGGACGGGGGGCTATGGCTACACCTTC
cdr3_aa: CSVGTGGYGYTF
d_call: .
v_call: TRBV29-1
j_call: TRBJ1-2

cdr3_nt: TGTGCCACCAGCAGAGCCAGGAGCTCCTACGAGCAGTACTTC
cdr3_aa: CATSRARSSYEQYF
d_call: .
v_call: TRBV15
j_call: TRBJ2-7

cdr3_nt: TGTGCCAGCAGTTTATCGCCCCTGGACCGAAACTATGGCTACACCTTC
cdr3_aa: CASSLSPLDRNYGYTF
d_call: .
v_call: TRBV27
j_call: TRBJ1-2

cdr3_nt: TGTGCCAGCAGCTTAGTTGGTGGACTTAGCACAGATACGCAGTATTTT
cdr3_aa: CASSLVGGLSTDTQYF
d_call: .
v_call: TRBV7-2
j_call: TRBJ2-3

cdr3_nt: TGCAGTGCCCACACCCCGACCATACAAGAGACCCAGTACTTC
cdr3_aa: CSAHTPTIQETQYF
d_call: .
v_call: TRBV20-1
j_call: TRBJ2-5

cdr3_nt: TGTGCCAGCAGCGAAACAGGGCGCGGGGAGCAGTTCTTC
cdr3_aa: CASSETGRGEQFF
d_call: .
v_call: TRBV6-5
j_call: TRBJ2-1

cdr3_nt: TGTGCCAGCAGCCTTCGGCAGGGGGCCTTGGAGACCCAGTACTTC
cdr3_aa: CASSLRQGALETQYF
d_call: TRBD1
v_call: TRBV5-4
j_call: TRBJ2-5

cdr3_nt: TGTGCCAGCAGCCCTTCTGCGTTCTCTTACAATGAGCAGTTCTTC
cdr3_aa: CASSPSAFSYNEQFF
d_call: .
v_call: TRBV3-1
j_call: TRBJ2-1

cdr3_nt: TGTGCCAGCAGCCCACAGGGGGTACAGCCCCAGCATTTT
cdr3_aa: CASSPQGVQPQHF
d_call: TRBD1
v_call: TRBV12-3/TRBV12-4
j_call: TRBJ1-5

cdr3_nt: TGCGCCAGCAGCGGGGGACTAGCGGGACTTTACGAGCAGTACTTC
cdr3_aa: CASSGGLAGLYEQYF
d_call: TRBD2
v_call: TRBV5-1
j_call: TRBJ2-7

cdr3_nt: TGTGCCAGCAGCGTAGAATGGGGGCCGATCGGTGAGCAGTTCTTC
cdr3_aa: CASSVEWGPIGEQFF
d_call: .
v_call: TRBV9
j_call: TRBJ2-1

cdr3_nt: TGTGCCAACCACCGGGCCCCCAATCAGCCCCAGCATTTT
cdr3_aa: CANHRAPNQPQHF
d_call: .
v_call: TRBV25-1
j_call: TRBJ1-5

cdr3_nt: TGCAGTGCTAGAGCCCGACAGGGTCGAGCTAGCAATCAGCCCCAGCATTTT
cdr3_aa: CSARARQGRASNQPQHF
d_call: TRBD1
v_call: TRBV20-1
j_call: TRBJ1-5

cdr3_nt: TGTGCCAGCAGCCCCGATTTGGACAGGGGGAACACCATATATTTT
cdr3_aa: CASSPDLDRGNTIYF
d_call: TRBD1
v_call: TRBV28
j_call: TRBJ1-3

cdr3_nt: TGTGCCAGCAGCCACACGGGGGATGAGCAGTTCTTC
cdr3_aa: CASSHTGDEQFF
d_call: .
v_call: TRBV3-1
j_call: TRBJ2-1